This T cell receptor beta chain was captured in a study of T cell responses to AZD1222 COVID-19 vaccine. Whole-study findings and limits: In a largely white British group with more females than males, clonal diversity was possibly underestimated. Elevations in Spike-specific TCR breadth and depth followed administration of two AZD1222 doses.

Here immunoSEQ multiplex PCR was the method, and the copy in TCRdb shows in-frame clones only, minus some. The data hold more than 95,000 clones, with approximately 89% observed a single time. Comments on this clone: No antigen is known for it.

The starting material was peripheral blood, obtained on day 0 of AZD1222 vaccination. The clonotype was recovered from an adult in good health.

The CDR3 reads CASSQTVNSPLHF. In DNA form, the CDR3 reads TGTGCCAGCAGCCAGACAGTTAATTCACCCCTCCACTTT. The rearrangement links TRBV27 to TRBJ1-6; TRBD1 is a possible D gene (5 bases). The germline gives CDR1 MNHEY, CDR2 SMNVEV (reference sequence). The V end was cut by 6 bases, the J end by 6 bases, with 9 bases between. This CDR3 is 13 amino acids long.